The 10 T cell receptor beta chains listed next were all sequenced from one sample in a study of T cells in Graves' hyperthyroidism and ophthalmopathy. Amplified TCR beta CDR3 regions derived from RNA transcripts. A set of HTBI primers served as the primers for a first-round RT-PCR of the TCR CDR3. TCRdb reanalysed the multiplex PCR reads using MiXCR and keeps one entry per CDR3 protein. The data show about 280,000 distinct CDR3 sequences, with less than 30% seen just once and 25% to 30% held by the top ten. Sequencing input: blood. These receptors came from a man aged 40-49 years with Graves' hyperthyroidism that later progressed to Graves' ophthalmopathy.

This clonotype showed up many times. The chain joins TRBV12-3 or TRBV12-4 to TRBJ1-5; 9 bases align to TRBD1. The trim removed 3 bases at V and 1 base at J, leaving 4 bases unmatched. CDR3 length: 16 residues. The CDR3 DNA sequence: TGTGCCAGCAGTTTCCGACAGGGGGGAAGCAATCAGCCCCAGCATTTT. Residues: CASSFRQGGSNQPQHF.

This rearrangement joins TRBV12-5 to TRBJ1-2; D unresolved. Between the trimmed V and J ends, which lost 0 bases and 8 bases, there was a span of 10 bases. Germline V lookup: CDR1 LGHNT, CDR2 FRNRAP. The CDR3 runs 13 residues. The CDR3 coding sequence is TGTGCTAGTGGTTTGGTTTCAAGTCAGGGCTACACCTTC. It codes for CASGLVSSQGYTF.

This clonotype was picked up many times. The rearrangement uses TRBV5-1 and TRBJ1-5; D gene unclear. The CDR3 sequence is 15 residues long. From germline, CDR1 is SGHRS and CDR2 YFSETQ. The V and J ends lost 0 bases and 2 bases respectively, with 9 bases between them. CDR3 sequence (DNA): TGCGCCAGCAGCTTGGACTATAGGGGCAATCAGCCCCAGCATTTT. Translated: CASSLDYRGNQPQHF.

The rearrangement links TRBV6-2 or TRBV6-3 to TRBJ2-2; D is possibly TRBD1 (5 bases). Germline V lookup: CDR1 MNHEY, CDR2 SVGEGT. The length of the CDR3 is 14 residues. Deletions cut 2 bases from V and 4 bases from J, with 8 bases between. The CDR3 loop reads CASSYPGITGELFF. CDR3 DNA: TGTGCCAGCAGTTACCCAGGGATCACCGGGGAGCTGTTTTTT.

The chain uses TRBV28 and TRBJ1-1; D may be TRBD1 (5 bases). The V and J ends lost 6 bases and 1 base respectively, with 18 bases between them. CDR1 and CDR2 (germline): MDHEN, SYDVKM. This CDR3 comprises 16 residues. CDR3 in DNA: TGTGCCAGCAGCCCCTCCGGGGGGGTAACGAACACTGAAGCTTTCTTT. Translation: CASSPSGGVTNTEAFF.

The count of this clonotype is one. Because it lacks the conserved phenylalanine or tryptophan at the end, this CDR3 is likely a read error. The chain has TRBV3-1 and TRBJ2-7, with D hard to call. Germline loops: CDR1 LGHDT, CDR2 YNNKEL (reference sequence). The CDR3 is 13 residues long. V lost 1 base to trimming and J lost 3 bases, with 7 bases between them. Here the CDR3 DNA reads TGTGCCAGCAGCCAAGGGAATAGCTACGAGCAGTACTCC. It translates to CASSQGNSYEQYS.

This clonotype was seen many times. The chain links TRBV27 to TRBJ2-2, with TRBD2 matching 8 bases. Germline V CDR1 and CDR2: MNHEY, SMNVEV (reference sequence). The CDR3 sequence is 15 residues long. With 8 bases clipped from V and 4 bases from J, the junction kept 9 bases outside the gene matches. CDR3 DNA sequence: TGTGCCAGCTCCTTGGTACTAGCGGCCACCGGGGAGCTGTTTTTT. Its translation: CASSLVLAATGELFF.

This clonotype was found many times. The chain uses TRBV11-2 and TRBJ2-2; 11 bases agree with TRBD2. From germline, CDR1 is SGHAT and CDR2 FQNNGV. J was trimmed by 2 bases and V by 5 bases; bases with no gene match: 4. This CDR3 comprises 16 residues. CDR3 nucleotide sequence: TGTGCCAGCAGCCTGACTAGCGGGGCTAACACCGGGGAGCTGTTTTTT. As protein: CASSLTSGANTGELFF.

Ten or more counts support this clonotype. V gene TRBV11-1 combines with J gene TRBJ2-5; TRBD1 is a possible D gene (5 bases). V was clipped by 2 bases and J by 5 bases, with 12 bases between them. Germline lookup yields CDR1 SGHAT and CDR2 FQDESV (reference sequence). The CDR3 extends over 14 amino acids. The CDR3 region is CASSLNTPGETQYF. The CDR3 nucleotides are TGTGCCAGCAGCTTAAATACTCCAGGGGAGACCCAGTACTTC. The whole variable domain, filled in from reference TRBV11-1 and TRBJ2-5, reads EAEVAQSPRYKITEKSQAVAFWCDPISGHATLYWYRQILGQGPELLVQFQDESVVDDSQLPKDRFSAERLKGVDSTLKIQPAELGDSAMYLCASSLNTPGETQYFGPGTRLLVL.

There are many counts of this clonotype. The rearrangement links TRBV19 to TRBJ2-4; D is possibly TRBD2 (5 bases). The V end lost 4 bases, the J end lost 0 bases, and 7 bases lay between the germline ends. The CDR3 has 14 residues. Germline CDR1 is LNHDA and CDR2 is SQIVND (reference sequence). The CDR3 DNA is TGTGCCAGTAGTAGAGGACTAGCCAAAAACATTCAGTACTTC. Translation: CASSRGLAKNIQYF.